The 28 T cell receptor beta chains below come from one sample, sequenced in a study of Graves' ophthalmopathy and Graves' hyperthyroidism. RNA transcripts were the source from which TCR beta CDR3 regions were amplified. Amplification began with first-round RT-PCR using HTBI primers, then second-round multiplex PCR was performed. A single record per CDR3 protein comes from TCRdb applying MiXCR to the multiplex PCR reads. The top ten clones hold 1.6% of a sample with nearly 400,000 distinct CDR3 sequences, about 16% of them seen once. The specimen sequenced was peripheral blood. These receptors came from a woman under 30 with Graves' ophthalmopathy.

J is TRBJ1-2 and V is TRBV28; D ambiguous. Per the germline V gene, CDR1 is MDHEN and CDR2 is SYDVKM. The CDR3 totals 15 residues. V lost 2 bases and J 4 bases, leaving 14 bases between the germline ends. CDR3 loop: CASSLAYPGAYGYTF. DNA for the CDR3: TGTGCCAGCAGTTTAGCCTACCCAGGAGCCTATGGCTACACCTTC.

The chain carries TRBV6-5 and TRBJ1-2; D is uncertain. Germline V gene sequence: CDR1 MNHEY, CDR2 SVGAGI. CDR3 length: 13 residues. Trimming removed 5 bases at V and 4 bases at J, with 11 bases between. CDR3 sequence: CASSTIGGYGYTF. CDR3 DNA sequence: TGTGCCAGCAGTACTATAGGAGGCTATGGCTACACCTTC.

The sample holds a few counts of this clonotype. The rearrangement uses TRBV6-1 and TRBJ2-7; either TRBD1 or TRBD2 may fit D (5 bases each). The CDR3 loop spans 13 amino acids. CDR1 and CDR2 (germline): MNHNS, SASEGT. V was trimmed by 9 bases and J by 5 bases, leaving 17 bases between them. CDR3 sequence: CASSTVEGHEQYF. The CDR3 DNA reads as TGTGCCAGTTCGACAGTCGAGGGCCACGAGCAGTACTTC.

The chain is built from TRBV6-2 or TRBV6-3 and TRBJ2-2; D ambiguous. This CDR3 region has 13 residues. Trimming shortened V by 6 bases and J by 8 bases, and 13 bases separated the two germline ends. Per germline, CDR1 MNHEY and CDR2 SVGEGT. CDR3 region: CASSYVQVGELFF. The CDR3 DNA is TGTGCCAGCAGCTACGTGCAGGTTGGGGAGCTGTTTTTT.

This clonotype occurred many times. The V and J genes are TRBV11-2 and TRBJ1-2, with D perhaps matching TRBD1 (6 bases). Germline lookup yields CDR1 SGHAT and CDR2 FQNNGV. CDR3 size: 17 residues. With 4 bases removed from V and 4 bases from J, the gap between germline ends came to 22 bases. The CDR3 region is CASSSGPGAGVSYGYTF. The CDR3 nucleotides read TGTGCCAGCAGCTCGGGACCGGGGGCGGGGGTTAGCTATGGCTACACCTTC.

The sample holds many counts of this clonotype. The chain links TRBV19 to TRBJ1-3; D call uncertain. Trimming took off 4 bases at V and 0 bases at J, with 4 bases between the two ends. CDR1 is LNHDA and CDR2 is SQIVND in the germline V gene (reference sequence). CDR3 length: 13 amino acids. CDR3 in DNA: TGTGCCAGTAGTAGACACTCTGGAAACACCATATATTTT. This sequence encodes CASSRHSGNTIYF.

This clonotype was counted between two and nine times. The V gene is TRBV12-3 or TRBV12-4, the J gene TRBJ1-3; D call uncertain. CDR3 length: 14 residues. V lost 2 bases and J 0 bases, leaving 5 bases between the germline ends. Written as DNA, the CDR3 is TGTGCCAGCAGTTTAACTCGCTCTGGAAACACCATATATTTT. As protein: CASSLTRSGNTIYF.

The chain joins TRBV6-5 to TRBJ1-1; D is undetermined. The CDR3 length is 16 residues. Germline V lookup: CDR1 MNHEY, CDR2 SVGAGI. The ends were cut back, 0 bases at V and 2 bases at J, with 13 bases in the middle. Written as DNA, the CDR3 is TGTGCCAGCAGTTACTCGAATACCGGAGCTAACACTGAAGCTTTCTTT. Protein: CASSYSNTGANTEAFF.

In its sample, this clonotype was seen many times. The chain is built from TRBV6-2 or TRBV6-3 and TRBJ2-7; a possible D gene is TRBD2 (7 bases). Trimming stripped 6 bases from V and 2 bases from J, with 14 bases between. The V gene's germline CDR1 is MNHEY and CDR2 SVGEGT. There are 14 residues in the CDR3. CDR3 nucleotide sequence: TGTGCCAGCAGGGTTCAGGGGACTACCTACGAGCAGTACTTC. Translation: CASRVQGTTYEQYF.

This clonotype was detected ten times or more. This chain links TRBV19 with TRBJ1-1, with a possible D match to TRBD1 (5 bases). The CDR3 totals 14 residues. Trimming pared 5 bases from V and 3 bases from J, leaving 13 bases between. Germline V gene lookup returns CDR1 LNHDA and CDR2 SQIVND (reference sequence). CDR3 sequence: CASSVGVRDTEAFF. The CDR3 DNA sequence: TGTGCCAGTAGTGTAGGGGTGCGAGACACTGAAGCTTTCTTT.

This clonotype was picked up many times. The rearrangement links TRBV30 to TRBJ2-7, with D perhaps matching TRBD1 (5 bases). Germline V gene sequence: CDR1 GTSNPN, CDR2 SVGIG (reference sequence). This CDR3 spans 14 amino acids. V gave up 0 bases and J gave up 0 bases, with 9 bases separating them. The DNA for the CDR3 is TGTGCCTGGAGTGTACAGGCACCCTCCTACGAGCAGTACTTC. This sequence encodes CAWSVQAPSYEQYF.

This CDR3 reads CATSGREGQPQHF. As DNA, the CDR3 is TGTGCCACCAGCGGGAGGGAAGGTCAGCCCCAGCATTTT. V is TRBV24-1 and J is TRBJ1-5; D gene uncertain. The CDR3 covers 13 residues. Germline CDR1 KGHDR, CDR2 SFDVKD. Trimming cost V 7 bases and J 6 bases, with 12 bases left between them.

There are many counts of this clonotype. The J gene is TRBJ2-7, the V gene TRBV27; possibly TRBD1 for D (5 bases). The CDR3 is 12 residues long. Trimming stripped 5 bases from V and 3 bases from J, with 8 bases between. Per the germline V gene, CDR1 is MNHEY and CDR2 is SMNVEV (reference sequence). CDR3 residues: CASSLTGYEQYF. The DNA of the CDR3 is TGTGCCAGCAGTCTCACAGGCTACGAGCAGTACTTC.

This clonotype has just a few counts. V usage is TRBV30 and J usage is TRBJ1-2; 9 bases agree with TRBD1. Germline V gene data show CDR1 as GTSNPN and CDR2 as SVGIG (reference sequence). The ends lost 2 bases at V and 7 bases at J; junction bases unmatched: 8. This CDR3 has 14 amino acids. CDR3 in amino acids: CAWSNIQGASGYTF. The CDR3 coding sequence is TGTGCCTGGAGTAATATACAGGGGGCGAGTGGCTACACCTTC.

The table lists this clonotype with many counts. The V gene is TRBV6-2 or TRBV6-3, the J gene TRBJ2-7; D possibly corresponds to TRBD1 (6 bases). Per the germline V gene, CDR1 is MNHEY and CDR2 is SVGEGT. The CDR3 contains 12 residues. Trimming took off 8 bases at V and 0 bases at J, with 8 bases between the two ends. DNA of the CDR3: TGTGCCAGCGAGGGGGACTCCTACGAGCAGTACTTC. Its translation: CASEGDSYEQYF.

The table lists this clonotype with many counts. This sequence joins TRBV6-5 and TRBJ2-2, with D perhaps matching TRBD2 (7 bases). This CDR3 is 16 amino acids long. Trimming pared 2 bases from V and 7 bases from J, leaving 17 bases between. Germline CDR1 is MNHEY and CDR2 is SVGAGI. CDR3: CASSYRSGGGGGELFF. The CDR3 coding sequence is TGTGCCAGCAGTTACCGCTCTGGGGGAGGGGGCGGGGAGCTGTTTTTT.

This clonotype was found many times. This chain links TRBV30 with TRBJ1-1; 8 bases agree with TRBD1. Germline lookup yields CDR1 GTSNPN and CDR2 SVGIG (reference sequence). Unmatched junction bases numbered 4, after V lost 3 bases and J lost 4 bases. CDR3 length: 13 residues. CDR3 residues: CAWSTTGGTEAFF. The CDR3 nucleotides are TGTGCCTGGAGCACCACAGGGGGCACTGAAGCTTTCTTT.

In this sample, this clonotype turned up many times. The chain has TRBV12-3 or TRBV12-4 and TRBJ2-2, with 7 bases fitting TRBD2. V lost 6 bases and J lost 4; bases outside the gene matches: 11. The CDR3 consists of 16 residues. The CDR3, as DNA: TGTGCCAGCAGGGCCTTGGCGGGGGATCTCACCGGGGAGCTGTTTTTT. Translated: CASRALAGDLTGELFF.

This clonotype was seen at least ten times. This chain joins TRBV12-3 or TRBV12-4 and TRBJ1-5, with D perhaps matching TRBD1 (5 bases). The CDR3 totals 12 residues. Trimming removed 1 base from V and 15 bases from J, with 13 bases in between. CDR3 nucleotides: TGTGCCAGCAGTTTAGGTAGGACACCCTGGCATTTT. This gives the protein CASSLGRTPWHF.

Many counts were recorded for this clonotype. Here the CDR3 reads CASGNTGTSGTETQYF. The CDR3 DNA is TGTGCCAGCGGTAATACCGGGACTAGCGGGACAGAGACCCAGTACTTC. The genes are TRBV27 and TRBJ2-5; 13 nucleotides agree with TRBD2. CDR1 is MNHEY and CDR2 is SMNVEV in the germline V gene (reference sequence). This CDR3 region has 16 residues. Unmatched junction bases numbered 10, after V lost 8 bases and J lost 4 bases.

This clonotype was seen at least ten times. The chain combines TRBV12-3 or TRBV12-4 with TRBJ1-1; D might be TRBD1 (5 bases). The CDR3 length is 12 residues. Deletions cut 5 bases from V and 6 bases from J, with 10 bases between. The CDR3 DNA sequence: TGTGCCAGCAGTCCAGGGATTTCTGAAGCTTTCTTT. Translating gives CASSPGISEAFF.

There are many counts of this clonotype. The J gene is TRBJ2-7, the V gene TRBV6-5, with TRBD1 matching 7 bases. The V segment lost 8 bases and the J segment 0 bases; nucleotides outside the gene matches: 4. The germline V gene encodes CDR1 MNHEY and CDR2 SVGAGI. The CDR3 totals 13 residues. The CDR3 nucleotides are TGTGCCAGCGCACAGGGGAACTCCTACGAGCAGTACTTC. It translates to CASAQGNSYEQYF.

This clonotype has at least ten counts. The CDR3 bases are TGCGCCAGCAGCCAGAGTCGGGAGGTTCAGCCCCAGCATTTT. Protein sequence: CASSQSREVQPQHF. The chain is built from TRBV4-3 and TRBJ1-5; D gene unclear. CDR3 length: 14 residues. Trimming shortened V by 3 bases and J by 6 bases, and 12 bases separated the two germline ends. Germline CDR1 LGHNA, CDR2 YSLEER.

This clonotype has at least ten counts. The chain combines TRBV24-1 with TRBJ1-1; D gene uncertain. Germline V CDR1 and CDR2: KGHDR, SFDVKD. Trimming pared 7 bases from V and 7 bases from J, leaving 18 bases between. This CDR3 has 14 residues. CDR3 sequence (DNA): TGTGCCACCAGCCCCTCTGGACGATCCGATGAAGCTTTCTTT. Its protein is CATSPSGRSDEAFF.

The chain is built from TRBV7-3 and TRBJ2-2; D is ambiguous. The CDR3 length is 14 residues. Trimming cost V 5 bases and J 2 bases, with 9 bases left between them. Germline values: CDR1 SGHTA, CDR2 FQGTGA. CDR3 DNA: TGTGCCAGCAGCGTAAACCGAAACACCGGGGAGCTGTTTTTT. It yields the protein CASSVNRNTGELFF.

At least ten counts were recorded for this clonotype. The rearrangement links TRBV28 to TRBJ2-7, with a tentative D call TRBD1 (5 bases). Trimming took 7 bases from V and 2 from J, leaving 18 bases between them. The CDR3 contains 15 residues. Germline V lookup: CDR1 MDHEN, CDR2 SYDVKM. The CDR3 spells CASTKVGDPTYEQYF. CDR3 DNA: TGTGCCAGCACTAAGGTAGGGGATCCCACCTACGAGCAGTACTTC.

The chain uses TRBV5-4 and TRBJ2-5; possible D gene TRBD1, 6 bases. This CDR3 has 15 amino acids. Germline loops: CDR1 SGHNT, CDR2 YYREEE (reference sequence). V was clipped by 4 bases and J by 2 bases, with 15 bases between them. The CDR3 spells CASSSRTDGQETQYF. CDR3 DNA: TGTGCCAGCAGCAGCAGGACAGACGGACAAGAGACCCAGTACTTC.

This chain joins TRBV2 and TRBJ2-2; 10 bases align to TRBD1. CDR1 is SNHLY, CDR2 FYNNEI, per germline. This CDR3 spans 14 amino acids. Trimming took 7 bases from V and 4 from J; bases not matched to a gene: 3. CDR3 nucleotide sequence: TGTGCCAGCACCGGGACAGGGGTCACCGGGGAGCTGTTTTTT. Translation: CASTGTGVTGELFF.